This entry lists 9 T cell receptor beta chains sequenced from one sample in a study of glioma-infiltrating T cells. Using RNA template, CDR3s of TCR alpha and beta were amplified with iRepertoire arm-PCR. Via MiXCR, TCRdb re-called the multiplex PCR reads, giving one row per CDR3 protein. The sample has about 400,000 distinct CDR3 sequences; roughly two fifths are singletons. The source material was glioma tissue, nonneoplastic brain tissue, or PBMCs (not recorded which). The receptors derive from a human donor with low-grade glioma or glioblastoma, undergoing nonglioma brain surgery, or in good health (not recorded which).

As regards this clonotype: With a much larger clone just one base away, this may be a read error. Because the CDR3 is missing its conserved closing phenylalanine or tryptophan, this is likely a read error. The chain recombines TRBV6-1 with TRBJ1-3, with D maybe TRBD1 (6 bases). The CDR3 is made up of 13 amino acids. With 11 bases removed from V and 0 bases from J, the gap between germline ends came to 11 bases. CDR1 is MNHNS, CDR2 SASEGT, per germline. CDR3 DNA sequence: TGTGCCCTCACAGGGAGCTCTGGAAACACCATATATCTT. Its protein is CALTGSSGNTIYL.

This clonotype has only a few counts. The chain employs TRBV18 and TRBJ1-2, with a weak D call TRBD1 (5 bases). This CDR3 has 14 amino acids. The V gene's germline CDR1 is KGHSH and CDR2 LQKENI. V lost 3 bases and J lost 5, with 13 bases in between. CDR3: CASSPGPSEYGYTF. CDR3 coding DNA: TGTGCCAGCTCACCGGGACCGTCGGAGTATGGCTACACCTTC.

As for this clonotype: A clone one base away is much larger, so this may be a read error. This sequence joins TRBV28 and TRBJ2-3; tentatively, D is TRBD2 (6 bases). The CDR3 covers 15 residues. Germline assignment: CDR1 MDHEN and CDR2 SYDVKM. The V gene lost 3 bases and the J gene lost 5 bases, with 15 bases spanning the gap. This CDR3 reads CASSFRGNQRDTQYF. The DNA of the CDR3 is TGTGCCAGCAGTTTCCGCGGGAACCAGCGAGATACGCAGTATTTT.

This clonotype was seen more than once but under ten times. The chain combines TRBV2 with TRBJ1-5; weak D call: TRBD1 (5 bases). The CDR3 is 13 amino acids. The germline V gene encodes CDR1 SNHLY and CDR2 FYNNEI. The germline V and J ends were trimmed by 8 bases and 4 bases, with 12 bases remaining between them. CDR3 coding DNA: TGTGCCAGCCTACAGGATATTAATCAGCCCCAGCATTTT. This sequence encodes CASLQDINQPQHF. Complete variable domain (other parts from reference TRBV2 and TRBJ1-5): EPEVTQTPSHQVTQMGQEVILRCVPISNHLYFYWYRQILGQKVEFLVSFYNNEISEKSEIFDDQFSVERPDGSNFTLKIRSTKLEDSAMYFCASLQDINQPQHFGDGTRLSIL.

This chain joins TRBV28 and TRBJ1-2; 12 nucleotides align to TRBD1. CDR3 length: 16 amino acids. CDR1 is MDHEN and CDR2 is SYDVKM in the germline V gene. J gave up 8 bases and V 3 bases, and 10 bases lay outside the gene matches. The CDR3, as DNA: TGTGCCAGCAGTTTGTCTCCGGGACAGGGGGCGCGGGGCTACACCTTC. Its protein product is CASSLSPGQGARGYTF.

The sample holds a few counts of this clonotype. The chain uses TRBV18 and TRBJ1-5; 7 bases line up with TRBD1. The CDR3 length is 16 residues. Germline V gene data show CDR1 as KGHSH and CDR2 as LQKENI. V lost 6 bases, J lost 0 bases, and 8 bases stayed unmatched. The CDR3 DNA reads as TGTGCCAGCTCTTTAAGACAGGGTTCTAGCAATCAGCCCCAGCATTTT. This translates into CASSLRQGSSNQPQHF.

This chain uses TRBV5-1 with TRBJ1-2; D is undetermined. CDR1 and CDR2 (germline): SGHRS, YFSETQ. V was shortened by 4 bases and J by 1 base, with 17 bases between the two germline ends. CDR3 length: 16 residues. CDR3 bases: TGCGCCAGCAGCAGGTTGGACCGGAGGTTTAACTATGGCTACACCTTC. It yields the protein CASSRLDRRFNYGYTF.

The J gene is TRBJ2-3, the V gene TRBV7-3; 8 nucleotides align to TRBD2. Trimming at V came to 4 bases and at J to 3 bases, leaving 6 bases not matched to a gene. The CDR3 loop spans 15 amino acids. The germline gives CDR1 SGHTA, CDR2 FQGTGA. The CDR3 here is CASSSTSGYTDTQYF. The CDR3 bases are TGTGCCAGCAGCTCAACTAGCGGATATACAGATACGCAGTATTTT.

As to this clonotype: Given a much more abundant clone one base away, this may be a read error. No conserved phenylalanine or tryptophan ends this CDR3, so it is likely a read error. The rearrangement uses TRBV27 and TRBJ2-7; 10 bases are shared with TRBD2. The CDR3 contains 19 residues. Per germline, CDR1 MNHEY and CDR2 SMNVEV (reference sequence). The V and J ends lost 6 bases and 6 bases, in that order; junction bases with no gene match: 23. The CDR3 reads CASSYRALGLAARTSEQYL. CDR3 coding DNA: TGTGCCAGCAGCTATAGGGCTCTCGGACTAGCGGCAAGGACCAGCGAGCAGTACCTC.